One and the same sample provided the 2 T cell receptor beta chains below, sequenced in a study of T cells in Graves' hyperthyroidism and ophthalmopathy. TCR beta CDR3 sequences were amplified from RNA transcripts. TCR CDR3 regions were first amplified by RT-PCR with HTBI primers. TCRdb called the multiplex PCR reads again in MiXCR, with one record for every CDR3 protein. The sample has 650,000 to 700,000 distinct CDR3 sequences; around 15% are singletons. Sequenced: blood. The receptor source for this set is a middle-aged man with Graves' hyperthyroidism.

This clonotype was seen a few times. The gene calls are TRBV3-1 and TRBJ2-1; D is uncertain. Germline lookup yields CDR1 LGHDT and CDR2 YNNKEL (reference sequence). Deletions cut 3 bases from V and 1 base from J, with 10 bases between. CDR3 size: 15 residues. CDR3 region: CASSQLPGSYNEQFF. The CDR3 DNA reads TGTGCCAGCAGCCAGCTCCCTGGGTCCTACAATGAGCAGTTCTTC.

This clonotype was observed many times. The chain links TRBV27 to TRBJ2-3; TRBD1 matches at 9 bases. The CDR3 sequence is 14 residues long. The germline CDR1 and CDR2 sequences are MNHEY and SMNVEV (reference sequence). J lost 6 bases, V lost 6 bases, and 7 bases had no gene match. The chain's CDR3 is CASRRQGGTDTQYF. The CDR3 DNA reads TGTGCCAGCAGAAGACAGGGGGGGACTGATACGCAGTATTTT.